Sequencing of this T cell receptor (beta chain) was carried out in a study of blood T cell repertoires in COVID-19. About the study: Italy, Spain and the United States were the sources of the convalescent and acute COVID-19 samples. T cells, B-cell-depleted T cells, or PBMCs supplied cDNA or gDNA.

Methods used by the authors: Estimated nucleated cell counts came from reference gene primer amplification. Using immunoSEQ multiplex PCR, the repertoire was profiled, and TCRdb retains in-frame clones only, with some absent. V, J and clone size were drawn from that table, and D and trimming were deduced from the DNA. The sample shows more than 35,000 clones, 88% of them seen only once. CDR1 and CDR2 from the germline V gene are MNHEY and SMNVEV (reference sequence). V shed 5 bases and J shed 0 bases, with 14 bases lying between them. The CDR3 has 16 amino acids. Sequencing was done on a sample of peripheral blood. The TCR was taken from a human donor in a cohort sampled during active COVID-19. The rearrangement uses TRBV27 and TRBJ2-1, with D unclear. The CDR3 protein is CASSPYVKSSYNEQFF. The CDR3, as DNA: TGTGCCAGCAGTCCATACGTAAAGAGCTCCTACAATGAGCAGTTCTTC.